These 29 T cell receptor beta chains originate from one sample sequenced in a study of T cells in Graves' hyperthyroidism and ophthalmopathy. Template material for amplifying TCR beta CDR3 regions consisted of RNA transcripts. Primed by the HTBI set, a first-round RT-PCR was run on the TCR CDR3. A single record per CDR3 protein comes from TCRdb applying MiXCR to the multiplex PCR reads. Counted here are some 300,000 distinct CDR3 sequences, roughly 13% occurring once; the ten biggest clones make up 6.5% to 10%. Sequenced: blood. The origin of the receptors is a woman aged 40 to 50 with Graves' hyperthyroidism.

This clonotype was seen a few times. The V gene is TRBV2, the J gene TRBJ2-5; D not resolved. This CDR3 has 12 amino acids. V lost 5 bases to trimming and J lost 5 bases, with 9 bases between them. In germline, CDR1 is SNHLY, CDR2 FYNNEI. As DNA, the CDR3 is TGTGCCAGCAGTACCCTCGCGGAGACCCAGTACTTC. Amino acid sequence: CASSTLAETQYF.

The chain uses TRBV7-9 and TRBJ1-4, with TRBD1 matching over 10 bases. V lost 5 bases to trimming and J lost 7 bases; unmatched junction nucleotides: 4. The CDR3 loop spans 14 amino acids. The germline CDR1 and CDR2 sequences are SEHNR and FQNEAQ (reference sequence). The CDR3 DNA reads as TGTGCCAGCAGCAGACAGGGGGCGAGTGAAAAACTGTTTTTT. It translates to CASSRQGASEKLFF.

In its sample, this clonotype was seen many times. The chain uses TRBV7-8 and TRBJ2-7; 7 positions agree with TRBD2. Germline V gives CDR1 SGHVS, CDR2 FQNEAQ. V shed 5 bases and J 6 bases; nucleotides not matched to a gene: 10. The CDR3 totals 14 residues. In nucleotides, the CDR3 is TGTGCCAGCAGCCCGGCGGGAGAGGGAGTCGAGCAGTACTTC. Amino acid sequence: CASSPAGEGVEQYF.

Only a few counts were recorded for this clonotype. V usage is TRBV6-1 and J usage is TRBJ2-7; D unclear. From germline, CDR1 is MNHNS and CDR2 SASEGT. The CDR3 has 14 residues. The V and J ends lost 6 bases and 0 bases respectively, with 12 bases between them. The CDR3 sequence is CASRPLDSSYEQYF. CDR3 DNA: TGTGCCAGCAGACCCCTCGATAGCTCCTACGAGCAGTACTTC.

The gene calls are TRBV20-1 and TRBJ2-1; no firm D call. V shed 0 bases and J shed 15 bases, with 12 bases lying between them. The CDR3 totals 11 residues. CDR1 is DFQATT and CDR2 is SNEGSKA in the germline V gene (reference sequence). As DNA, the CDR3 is TGCAGTGCTAGAGATCTCGAAGTTTGGTTCTTC. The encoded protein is CSARDLEVWFF.

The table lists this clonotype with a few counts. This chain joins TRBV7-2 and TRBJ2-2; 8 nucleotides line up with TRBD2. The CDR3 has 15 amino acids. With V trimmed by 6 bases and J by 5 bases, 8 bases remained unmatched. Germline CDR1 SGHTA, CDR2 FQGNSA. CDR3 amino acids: CASRPSGRDTGELFF. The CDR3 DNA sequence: TGTGCCAGCAGACCAAGCGGGAGAGATACCGGGGAGCTGTTTTTT.

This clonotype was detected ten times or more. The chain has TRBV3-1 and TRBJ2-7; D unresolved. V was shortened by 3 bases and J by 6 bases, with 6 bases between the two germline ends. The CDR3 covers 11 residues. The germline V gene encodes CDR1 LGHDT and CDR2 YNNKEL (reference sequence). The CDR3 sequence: CASSQRGEQYF. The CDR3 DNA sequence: TGTGCCAGCAGCCAGAGAGGCGAGCAGTACTTC.

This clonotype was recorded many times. This CDR3 reads CATSDSVGLNQPQHF. CDR3 in DNA: TGTGCCACCAGTGACAGTGTAGGGCTCAATCAGCCCCAGCATTTT. This chain uses TRBV24-1 with TRBJ1-5; D is undetermined. The CDR3 consists of 15 residues. Deletions cut 4 bases from V and 3 bases from J, with 12 bases between. Germline assignment: CDR1 KGHDR and CDR2 SFDVKD.

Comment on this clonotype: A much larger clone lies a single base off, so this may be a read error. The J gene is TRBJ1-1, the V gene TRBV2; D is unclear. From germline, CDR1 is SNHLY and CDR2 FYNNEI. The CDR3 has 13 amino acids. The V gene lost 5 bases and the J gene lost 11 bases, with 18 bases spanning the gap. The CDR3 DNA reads TGTGCCAGCAGTTCCGACAAGGAACTTGGGGCTTTCTTT. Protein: CASSSDKELGAFF.

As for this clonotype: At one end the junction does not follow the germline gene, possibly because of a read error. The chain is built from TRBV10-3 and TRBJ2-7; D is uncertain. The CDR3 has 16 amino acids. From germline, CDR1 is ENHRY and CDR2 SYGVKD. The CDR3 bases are TGTGCCAGCAGTCCTACGCATGCCTTGAGCTCCTACGAGCAGTACTTC. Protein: CASSPTHALSSYEQYF.

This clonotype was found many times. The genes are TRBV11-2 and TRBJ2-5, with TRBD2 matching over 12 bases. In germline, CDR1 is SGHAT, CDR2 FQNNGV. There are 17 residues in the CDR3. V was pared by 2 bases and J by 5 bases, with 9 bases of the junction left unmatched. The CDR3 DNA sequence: TGTGCCAGCAGCTTAATCTGGCTAGCGGGAGGGCTGGAGACCCAGTACTTC. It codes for CASSLIWLAGGLETQYF. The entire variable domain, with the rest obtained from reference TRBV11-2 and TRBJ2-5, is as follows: EAGVAQSPRYKIIEKRQSVAFWCNPISGHATLYWYQQILGQGPKLLIQFQNNGVVDDSQLPKDRFSAERLKGVDSTLKIQPAKLEDSAVYLCASSLIWLAGGLETQYFGPGTRLLVL.

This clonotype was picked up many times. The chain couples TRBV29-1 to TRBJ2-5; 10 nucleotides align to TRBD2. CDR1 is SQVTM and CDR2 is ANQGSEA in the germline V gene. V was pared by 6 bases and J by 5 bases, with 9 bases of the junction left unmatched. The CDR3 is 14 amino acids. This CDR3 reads CSVDTSGMAETQYF. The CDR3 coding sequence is TGCAGCGTCGACACTAGCGGGATGGCGGAGACCCAGTACTTC.

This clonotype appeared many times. The CDR3 nucleotides read TGTGCCAGCAGGTTCTCGTCTAGCACAGATACGCAGTATTTT. This translates into CASRFSSSTDTQYF. This rearrangement joins TRBV6-1 to TRBJ2-3; D gene unclear. Germline V gives CDR1 MNHNS, CDR2 SASEGT. The CDR3 loop spans 14 amino acids. V was cut by 6 bases and J by 0 bases, with 10 bases left in between.

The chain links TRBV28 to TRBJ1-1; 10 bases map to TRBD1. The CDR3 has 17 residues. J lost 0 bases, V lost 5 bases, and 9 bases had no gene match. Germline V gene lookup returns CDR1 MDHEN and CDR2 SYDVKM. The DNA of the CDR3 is TGTGCCAGCAGTCTCCGGGACAGGGGCGTCATGAACACTGAAGCTTTCTTT. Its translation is CASSLRDRGVMNTEAFF.

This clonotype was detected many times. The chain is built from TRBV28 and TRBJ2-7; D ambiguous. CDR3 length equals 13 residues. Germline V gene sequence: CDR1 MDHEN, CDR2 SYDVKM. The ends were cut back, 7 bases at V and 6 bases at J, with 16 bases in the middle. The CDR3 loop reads CASTGGRPSEQYF. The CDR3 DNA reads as TGTGCCAGCACCGGCGGCAGGCCTTCCGAGCAGTACTTC.

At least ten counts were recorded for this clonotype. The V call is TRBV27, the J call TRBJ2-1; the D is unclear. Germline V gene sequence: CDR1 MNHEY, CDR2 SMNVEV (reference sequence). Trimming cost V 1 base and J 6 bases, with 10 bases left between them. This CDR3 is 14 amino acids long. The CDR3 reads CASSLLGKPNEQFF. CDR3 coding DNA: TGTGCCAGCAGTTTATTGGGCAAGCCCAATGAGCAGTTCTTC.

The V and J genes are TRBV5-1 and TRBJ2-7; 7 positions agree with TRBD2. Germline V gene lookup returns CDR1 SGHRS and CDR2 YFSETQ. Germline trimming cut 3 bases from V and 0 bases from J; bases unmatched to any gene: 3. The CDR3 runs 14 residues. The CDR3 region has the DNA TGCGCCAGCAGCTCCGGGACTACCTCCTACGAGCAGTACTTC. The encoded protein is CASSSGTTSYEQYF.

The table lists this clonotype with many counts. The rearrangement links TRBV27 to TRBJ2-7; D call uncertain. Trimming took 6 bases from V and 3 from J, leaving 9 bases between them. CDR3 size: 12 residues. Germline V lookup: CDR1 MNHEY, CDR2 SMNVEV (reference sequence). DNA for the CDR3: TGTGCCAGCAGGACTTCCATCTACGAGCAGTACTTC. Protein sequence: CASRTSIYEQYF.

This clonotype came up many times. CDR3 in DNA: TGTGCCAGCAGCCCTGCCCTGGGGCCCACTGAAGCTTTCTTT. Translation: CASSPALGPTEAFF. The chain joins TRBV3-1 to TRBJ1-1, with D possibly matching TRBD1 (5 bases). Deletions cut 4 bases from V and 4 bases from J, with 13 bases between. Germline V lookup: CDR1 LGHDT, CDR2 YNNKEL (reference sequence). This CDR3 contains 14 residues.

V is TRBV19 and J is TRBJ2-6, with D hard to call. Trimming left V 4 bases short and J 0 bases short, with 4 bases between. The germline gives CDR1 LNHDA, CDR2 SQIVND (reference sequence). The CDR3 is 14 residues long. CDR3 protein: CASSTSSGANVLTF. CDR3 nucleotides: TGTGCCAGTAGTACCAGCTCTGGGGCCAACGTCCTGACTTTC.

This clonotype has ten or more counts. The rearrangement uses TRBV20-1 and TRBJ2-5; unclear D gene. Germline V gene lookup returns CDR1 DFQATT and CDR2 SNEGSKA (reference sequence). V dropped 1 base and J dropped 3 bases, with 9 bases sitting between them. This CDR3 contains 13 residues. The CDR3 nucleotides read TGCAGTGCTAGAGCTTTGGCGAAAGAGACCCAGTACTTC. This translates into CSARALAKETQYF.

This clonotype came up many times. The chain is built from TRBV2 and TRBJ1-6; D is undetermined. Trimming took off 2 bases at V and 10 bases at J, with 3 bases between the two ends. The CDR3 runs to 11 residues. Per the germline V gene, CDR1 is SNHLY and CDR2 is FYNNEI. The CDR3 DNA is TGTGCCAGCAGTGAATCATCACCCCTCCACTTT. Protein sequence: CASSESSPLHF. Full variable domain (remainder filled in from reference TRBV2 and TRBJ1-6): EPEVTQTPSHQVTQMGQEVILRCVPISNHLYFYWYRQILGQKVEFLVSFYNNEISEKSEIFDDQFSVERPDGSNFTLKIRSTKLEDSAMYFCASSESSPLHFGNGTRLTVT.

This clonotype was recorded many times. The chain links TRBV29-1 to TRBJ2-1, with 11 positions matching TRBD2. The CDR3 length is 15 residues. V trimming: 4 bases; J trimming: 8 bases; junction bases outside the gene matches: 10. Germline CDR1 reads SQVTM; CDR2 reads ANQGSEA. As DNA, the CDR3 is TGCAGCGTTGCCGCACTAGCGGGAGTCCCCGATGAGCAGTTCTTC. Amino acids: CSVAALAGVPDEQFF.

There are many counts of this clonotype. CDR3: CASSYSLAGGYEQYF. The CDR3 DNA sequence: TGTGCCAGCAGTTACAGCCTAGCGGGAGGCTACGAGCAGTACTTC. The J gene is TRBJ2-7, the V gene TRBV6-6, with 11 positions matching TRBD2. The length of the CDR3 is 15 residues. V was clipped by 2 bases and J by 3 bases; unmatched bases: 3. The germline CDR1 and CDR2 sequences are MNHNY and SVGAGI (reference sequence).

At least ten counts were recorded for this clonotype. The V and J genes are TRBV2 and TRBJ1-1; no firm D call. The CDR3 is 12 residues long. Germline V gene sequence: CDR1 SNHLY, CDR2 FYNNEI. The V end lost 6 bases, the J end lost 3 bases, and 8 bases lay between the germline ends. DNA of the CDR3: TGTGCCAGCAGGACGACTTACACTGAAGCTTTCTTT. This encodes CASRTTYTEAFF.

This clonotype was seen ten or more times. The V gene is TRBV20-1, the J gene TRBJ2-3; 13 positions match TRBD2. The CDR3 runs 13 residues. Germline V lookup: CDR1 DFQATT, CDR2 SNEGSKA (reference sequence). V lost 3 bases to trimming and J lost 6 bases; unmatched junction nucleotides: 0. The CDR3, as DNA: TGCAGTGCTAGGACTAGCGGGAGGGATACGCAGTATTTT. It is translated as CSARTSGRDTQYF.

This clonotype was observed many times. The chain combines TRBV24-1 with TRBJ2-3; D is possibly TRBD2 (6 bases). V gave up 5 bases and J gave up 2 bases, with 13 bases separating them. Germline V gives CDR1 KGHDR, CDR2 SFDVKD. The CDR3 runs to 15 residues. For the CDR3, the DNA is TGTGCCACCAGTGCTTTCGGGGGACTCACAGATACGCAGTATTTT. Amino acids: CATSAFGGLTDTQYF.

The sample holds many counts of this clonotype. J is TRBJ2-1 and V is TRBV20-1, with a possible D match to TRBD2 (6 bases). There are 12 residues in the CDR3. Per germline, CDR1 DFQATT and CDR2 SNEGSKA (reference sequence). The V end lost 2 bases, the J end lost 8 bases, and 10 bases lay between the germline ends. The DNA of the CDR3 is TGCAGTGCTAGACGGGAGTTCGATGAGCAGTTCTTC. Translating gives CSARREFDEQFF.

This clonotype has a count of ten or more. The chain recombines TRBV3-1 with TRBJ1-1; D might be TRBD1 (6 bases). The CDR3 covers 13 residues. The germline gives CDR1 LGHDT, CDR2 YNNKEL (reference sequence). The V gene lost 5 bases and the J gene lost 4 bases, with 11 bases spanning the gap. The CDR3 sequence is CASSTGSITEAFF. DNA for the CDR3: TGTGCCAGCAGCACAGGGAGCATCACTGAAGCTTTCTTT.